The 22 T cell receptor beta chains below were found in one sample sequenced in a study of shared clonotypes between healthy human individuals. TCRdb's copy holds only in-frame clones and misses some; the assay was immunoSEQ multiplex PCR. The repertoire holds a few million clones, around 90% seen once, with more than 0.35% in the top ten. Sequencing was performed on naive CD4+ T cells from PBMCs. Subset here: CD45RA+ positively selected. The receptors come from a man between 18 and 29 years old in good health. Some clones in this sample may be carry-over from other donors' samples.

V is TRBV7-8 and J is TRBJ1-1, with D unresolved. The CDR3 covers 13 residues. The ends were cut back, 4 bases at V and 1 base at J, with 7 bases in the middle. Germline CDR1 and CDR2: SGHVS and FQNEAQ. As DNA, the CDR3 is TGTGCCAGCAGCTGGGCACCGAACACTGAAGCTTTCTTT. Protein sequence: CASSWAPNTEAFF. The full variable domain, its missing parts supplied by reference TRBV7-8 and TRBJ1-1, is GAGVSQSPRYKVAKRGQDVALRCDPISGHVSLFWYQQALGQGPEFLTYFQNEAQLDKSGLPSDRFFAERPEGSVSTLKIQRTQQEDSAVYLCASSWAPNTEAFFGQGTRLTVV.

V usage is TRBV7-2 and J usage is TRBJ2-1; TRBD1 matches 8 bases. The CDR3 runs to 15 residues. Germline CDR1 SGHTA, CDR2 FQGNSA. V dropped 4 bases and J dropped 2; count of bases not matched to a gene: 4. CDR3 amino acids: CASSSPGGAYNEQFF. The CDR3 nucleotides read TGTGCCAGCAGCTCTCCAGGGGGCGCCTACAATGAGCAGTTCTTC.

This clone has more than one count but fewer than ten. This rearrangement joins TRBV18 to TRBJ2-3; D is uncertain. V lost 0 bases to trimming and J lost 6 bases, with 13 bases between them. The CDR3 extends over 15 amino acids. The germline gives CDR1 KGHSH, CDR2 LQKENI. CDR3: CASSPPNLDGDTQYF. The DNA of the CDR3 is TGTGCCAGCTCACCACCGAATCTCGATGGTGATACGCAGTATTTT.

The chain recombines TRBV7-9 with TRBJ2-5; TRBD2 might be the D (6 bases). Trimming removed 1 base at V and 6 bases at J, with 18 bases between. The CDR3 is 16 residues long. CDR1 and CDR2 from the germline V gene are SEHNR and FQNEAQ (reference sequence). The CDR3 loop reads CASSLVKDGGRQTQYF. CDR3 in DNA: TGTGCCAGCAGCTTAGTCAAAGACGGGGGTAGGCAGACCCAGTACTTC. The full variable domain, rest sourced from reference TRBV7-9 and TRBJ2-5, is DTGVSQNPRHKITKRGQNVTFRCDPISEHNRLYWYRQTLGQGPEFLTYFQNEAQLEKSRLLSDRFSAERPKGSFSTLEIQRTEQGDSAMYLCASSLVKDGGRQTQYFGPGTRLLVL.

The chain has TRBV9 and TRBJ2-7, with TRBD2 identical over 10 bases. The CDR3 covers 15 residues. V dropped 4 bases and J dropped 3; count of bases not matched to a gene: 7. Germline values: CDR1 SGDLS, CDR2 YYNGEE. The CDR3 nucleotides are TGTGCCAGCAGCTCCCGGACTAGCGGCTACTACGAGCAGTACTTC. Encoded protein: CASSSRTSGYYEQYF.

This clone showed up just once. V gene TRBV5-1 combines with J gene TRBJ1-1; no firm D call. The CDR3 is 15 amino acids. Trimming removed 4 bases from V and 3 bases from J, with 16 bases in between. In germline, CDR1 is SGHRS, CDR2 YFSETQ. The CDR3: CASSPRIRRDTEAFF. The CDR3 DNA reads TGCGCCAGCAGCCCCCGGATCCGTCGTGACACTGAAGCTTTCTTT.

The genes are TRBV9 and TRBJ2-7; no clear D gene. The CDR3 consists of 13 residues. Germline values: CDR1 SGDLS, CDR2 YYNGEE. V lost 0 bases and J lost 3, with 7 bases in between. CDR3 region: CASSVGLGYEQYF. The CDR3 DNA reads as TGTGCCAGCAGCGTAGGATTGGGCTACGAGCAGTACTTC.

This clone was observed a single time. This specimen includes other DNA sequences encoding the same CDR3. V is TRBV11-3 and J is TRBJ1-1; D gene unclear. Looked up from germline, CDR1 is SGHNT and CDR2 is YENEEA. The V gene lost 4 bases and the J gene lost 1 base, with 7 bases spanning the gap. The CDR3 contains 13 residues. CDR3 residues: CASSSGQNTEAFF. The CDR3 nucleotides read TGTGCCAGCAGCTCGGGCCAGAACACTGAAGCTTTCTTT.

The DNA of the CDR3 is TGTGCCACCAGCAGAGAGAGGTGGGGGGAGCAGTACTTC. It encodes CATSRERWGEQYF. J is TRBJ2-7 and V is TRBV15; TRBD1 or TRBD2 may be the D gene (5 bases each). The CDR3 runs 13 residues. The germline V gene encodes CDR1 LNHNV and CDR2 YYDKDF (reference sequence). Trimming shortened V by 0 bases and J by 7 bases, and 10 bases separated the two germline ends.

The chain's CDR3 is CASSRLAGLYEQYF. The CDR3 DNA follows: TGTGCCAGCAGTAGACTAGCGGGGCTCTACGAGCAGTACTTC. J is TRBJ2-7 and V is TRBV28; 11 bases are a match to TRBD2. The J segment lost 3 bases and the V segment lost 5 bases, leaving 3 bases of the junction unmatched. Per germline, CDR1 MDHEN and CDR2 SYDVKM. CDR3 length: 14 residues.

The V call is TRBV5-1, the J call TRBJ1-4; D unclear. CDR3 length equals 13 residues. V was cut by 4 bases and J by 5 bases, with 9 bases left in between. Germline values: CDR1 SGHRS, CDR2 YFSETQ. CDR3 sequence: CASSPLSNEKLFF. The CDR3 bases are TGCGCCAGCAGCCCCCTATCGAATGAAAAACTGTTTTTT.

The table lists this clone with a few counts. The genes are TRBV18 and TRBJ2-7, with 9 bases identical to TRBD1. V shed 4 bases, J shed 2 bases, and the junction held 0 bases outside the gene matches. CDR3 length: 13 residues. Germline CDR1 is KGHSH and CDR2 is LQKENI. The CDR3 nucleotides read TGTGCCAGCTCACGACAGGGGGCCTACGAGCAGTACTTC. This gives the protein CASSRQGAYEQYF. Variable domain in full (rest from reference TRBV18 and TRBJ2-7): NAGVMQNPRHLVRRRGQEARLRCSPMKGHSHVYWYRQLPEEGLKFMVYLQKENIIDESGMPKERFSAEFPKEGPSILRIQQVVRGDSAAYFCASSRQGAYEQYFGPGTRLTVT.

This chain joins TRBV5-1 and TRBJ2-7; D not certain. This CDR3 contains 14 residues. V lost 0 bases to trimming and J lost 6 bases, with 13 bases between them. CDR1 and CDR2 from the germline V gene are SGHRS and YFSETQ. CDR3 DNA sequence: TGCGCCAGCAGCTTGGCCGGAATAGCTGGCGAGCAGTACTTC. Amino acids: CASSLAGIAGEQYF.

The count of this clone is one. Additional DNA sequences in this sample encode the identical CDR3. The CDR3 sequence is CSVARGQGEKLFF. CDR3 DNA: TGCAGCGTTGCCAGGGGGCAAGGGGAAAAACTGTTTTTT. The chain uses TRBV29-1 and TRBJ1-4; 8 bases are shared with TRBD1. The V and J ends lost 4 bases and 8 bases, in that order; junction bases with no gene match: 6. Germline CDR1 and CDR2: SQVTM and ANQGSEA. The CDR3 consists of 13 residues.

The V call is TRBV9, the J call TRBJ2-3, with 12 bases that match TRBD1. Germline V gene lookup returns CDR1 SGDLS and CDR2 YYNGEE. The CDR3 has 15 amino acids. V trimming: 3 bases; J trimming: 4 bases; junction bases outside the gene matches: 3. This chain's CDR3 is CASSEGQGAADTQYF. DNA of the CDR3: TGTGCCAGCAGCGAGGGACAGGGGGCGGCAGATACGCAGTATTTT.

The V gene is TRBV5-4, the J gene TRBJ1-3; 7 bases map to TRBD1. The V segment lost 4 bases and the J segment 4 bases; nucleotides outside the gene matches: 8. Germline loops: CDR1 SGHNT, CDR2 YYREEE (reference sequence). This CDR3 has 15 residues. The CDR3 reads CASSRIEGAGNTIYF. The CDR3 nucleotides read TGTGCCAGCAGCCGCATCGAGGGGGCCGGAAACACCATATATTTT.

The chain couples TRBV28 to TRBJ1-2; D uncertain. This CDR3 is 14 amino acids long. V lost 1 base and J 0 bases, leaving 6 bases between the germline ends. CDR1 and CDR2 (germline): MDHEN, SYDVKM. The CDR3 spells CASSLFYTNYGYTF. The CDR3 DNA is TGTGCCAGCAGTTTATTTTACACTAACTATGGCTACACCTTC.

The V gene is TRBV10-1, the J gene TRBJ2-7; D gene ambiguous. The CDR3 is 13 residues long. The germline V gene has CDR1 WNHNN and CDR2 SYGVQD (reference sequence). Trimming shortened V by 5 bases and J by 9 bases, and 17 bases separated the two germline ends. CDR3 bases: TGCGCCAGCAGTCCATCCTCTTTGGGTGGGCAGTACTTC. Protein product: CASSPSSLGGQYF.

As concerns this clone: The identical CDR3 is also encoded by other nucleotide sequences in the sample. The gene calls are TRBV28 and TRBJ1-5, with D maybe TRBD1 (5 bases). V dropped 1 base and J dropped 0 bases, with 7 bases sitting between them. The germline V gene encodes CDR1 MDHEN and CDR2 SYDVKM. The CDR3 runs to 15 residues. For the CDR3, the DNA is TGTGCCAGCAGTTTATTAGGGGATAGCAATCAGCCCCAGCATTTT. Protein sequence: CASSLLGDSNQPQHF.

This chain links TRBV18 with TRBJ2-1, with D tentatively TRBD1 (5 bases). This CDR3 comprises 14 residues. The V and J ends lost 4 bases and 2 bases respectively, with 9 bases between them. Germline V lookup: CDR1 KGHSH, CDR2 LQKENI. In DNA, the CDR3 is TGTGCCAGCTCACGACAGTCCACCTACAATGAGCAGTTCTTC. Translating it yields CASSRQSTYNEQFF.

The chain recombines TRBV28 with TRBJ2-5, with TRBD2 matching over 12 bases. Germline V gene lookup returns CDR1 MDHEN and CDR2 SYDVKM. V shed 4 bases and J 5 bases; nucleotides not matched to a gene: 5. CDR3 length equals 15 residues. In DNA form, the CDR3 reads TGTGCCAGCAGTTCACTAGCGGGAGGAGTGGAGACCCAGTACTTC. Translation gives CASSSLAGGVETQYF.

Concerning this clone itself: Other DNA sequences in this specimen translate into the identical CDR3. The genes are TRBV27 and TRBJ2-7; 11 bases fit TRBD1. The CDR3 covers 15 residues. V dropped 4 bases and J dropped 4; count of bases not matched to a gene: 6. Germline loops: CDR1 MNHEY, CDR2 SMNVEV (reference sequence). Written as DNA, the CDR3 is TGTGCCAGCAGTTCTTGGACAGGGGGCGGGTACGAGCAGTACTTC. It specifies CASSSWTGGGYEQYF.